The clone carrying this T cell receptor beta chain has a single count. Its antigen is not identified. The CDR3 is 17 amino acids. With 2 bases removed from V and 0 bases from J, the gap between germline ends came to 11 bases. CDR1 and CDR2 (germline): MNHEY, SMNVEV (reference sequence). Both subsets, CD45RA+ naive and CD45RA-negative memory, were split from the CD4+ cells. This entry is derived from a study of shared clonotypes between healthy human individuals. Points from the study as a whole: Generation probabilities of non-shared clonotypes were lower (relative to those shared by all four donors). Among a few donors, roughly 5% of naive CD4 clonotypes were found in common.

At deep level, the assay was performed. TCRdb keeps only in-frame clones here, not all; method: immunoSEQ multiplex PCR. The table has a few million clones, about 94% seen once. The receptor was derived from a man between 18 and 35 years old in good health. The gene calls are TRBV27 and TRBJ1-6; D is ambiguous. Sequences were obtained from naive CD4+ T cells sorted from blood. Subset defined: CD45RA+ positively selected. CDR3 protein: CASSLSTSRSYNSPLHF. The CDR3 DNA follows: TGTGCCAGCAGTTTAAGTACCAGCCGCTCCTATAATTCACCCCTCCACTTT.